This T cell receptor beta chain was retrieved from a study of cytomegalovirus exposure and HLA in healthy donors (dated by TCRdb to about 2017). A note on the overall study: According to an earlier analysis of around 600 of the donors, 150 million to 200 million T cells yielded some 110 million unique TCR beta sequences and 276 Gb of sequence data. Roughly 300 gigabases of sequencing data and approximately 85 million unique TCR sequences were included in an early release covering about 700 HLA-typed donors. Among the roughly 400 genotyped donors, roughly 80% belonged to the genetic ancestry cluster associated with self-reported Caucasian donors. The study was designed to test whether signatures of past pathogen exposure could be identified by cataloging public T cell receptors. The T cell repertoires of some 670 subjects were profiled by immunosequencing and related to cytomegalovirus serostatus. A separate validation cohort of over a hundred different subjects was used in addition to the roughly 670-subject first cohort. To predict cytomegalovirus infection status, the study brought together high-throughput TCR immunosequencing, statistical association of individual TCRs with disease status, and machine learning. In a later analysis, previously published TCR beta repertoires from more than 500 donors were re-analyzed and high-resolution HLA genotyping was added so that TCR occurrence patterns could be studied. In the later analysis, no new phenotypic data were used to find candidate immune exposures; instead, reliance was placed on TCR beta sequences and their occurrence across donors. An earlier analysis of several hundred of the donors used high-throughput TCR beta sequencing to judge whether each TCR beta V gene segment behaved as functional or pseudogenic. Donor age, sex, ethnicity and CMV serostatus were collected together with the repertoire data. Genome-wide SNP genotypes for about three fifths of the roughly 700 donors were used in a later genetic analysis, which treated that subset as a discovery cohort. All discovery cohort repertoires had been generated using a single sequencing platform. HLA typing covered class I and class II loci at four-digit resolution. The number of typed donors differed by locus: roughly 620-640 for A, B, C, DRB1 and DQB1; approximately 520 for DQA1; fewer than 610 for DPA1; and roughly 450 for DPB1. A handful of DR-DQ haplotypes were handled as single units for association and clustering because linkage in the cohort was strong. Across roughly 420 genotyped donors of the cohort, an average of roughly 230,000 unique TCR beta nucleotide sequences per donor were sequenced, and 15% to 20% of those sequences were non-productive.

The study at large found these results: In vitro tests confirmed that three of the cytomegalovirus-associated TCR beta chains recognize cytomegalovirus antigens. Seventeen rarely observed V segments, including chromosome 9 orphons, were excluded from the earlier analysis of some 590 of the donors because counts were too low. According to a later genetic analysis, donors in an Asian-associated ancestry cluster had fewer N-insertions in productive TCRs than the roughly 670-donor mean. Correlated functional status among segregating V segments might reflect linkage disequilibrium, but an unknown experimental factor could not be ruled out. Broadly in line with IMGT annotations, most TCR beta V segments showed up in productive rearrangements about 87% or about 30% of the time in an earlier analysis of 587 of the donors. Because the 87-base-pair reads could not distinguish some IMGT-functional V segments, including TRBV6-2 and TRBV6-3, those segments were excluded. A cluster of highly shared sequence variants was judged likely to represent a technical artifact of the sequencing pipeline. Presence/absence analyses assumed roughly uniform sequencing depth across donors, an assumption that may not hold. The classifier was reported to diagnose cytomegalovirus status with high specificity and sensitivity in both the original and validation cohorts. In a later genetic analysis, a missense DCLRE1C variant was associated with V-gene and J-gene trimming of TCR beta chains, and the association was replicated in an independent cohort. In a later analysis, several top co-occurrence clusters were reported to appear linked to parvovirus B19, influenza, CMV and Epstein-Barr virus. A further reported finding was that TCR beta sequences accurately predicted the HLA-A and HLA-B alleles for most subjects in the first cohort. For the cohort, immune exposure information was limited to CMV serostatus. Most TCR sequences were seen in very few donors, while some public TCRs were found in many individuals. Because some donors lacked HLA typing at each locus, the association tests relied only on the typed subset. In a later analysis, the rate of TCR association differed among HLA loci, with DRB1 alleles having the most associated TCRs and HLA-C alleles having the fewest. The cohort was sequenced for TCR beta chains only, and without alpha or paired-chain data the features that could be detected were limited. A later analysis found that HLA-associated TCR beta chains were more clonally expanded and had lower generation probabilities than equally common non-associated chains. The study listed 164 TCR beta chains as associated with cytomegalovirus. Assigning TCR associations to individual alleles was difficult when HLA alleles, especially DR and DQ, strongly co-occurred. The authors suggested that the approach could potentially be extended to other disease states and immunological phenotypes. At a false discovery rate of 0.05, a later analysis linked 16,000 or so TCR beta sequences to specific HLA alleles. According to a later analysis, most CMV-associated TCR beta chains appeared to be HLA-restricted, and the HLA associations seemed to be driven largely by CMV exposure.

The cohort was made up of about 670 healthy bone marrow donors. At the time of sampling, every cohort member was nominally healthy, though immune exposures that went unrecorded were likely present. The donor tested CMV seropositive and was one of the 289 seropositive cohort members. A peripheral blood sample was provided by each donor, and peripheral blood mononuclear cells were used for TCR beta sequencing. The Qiagen DNeasy Blood Extraction Kit was used to extract genomic DNA from the blood cell samples. As regards this clone: Which antigen it targets is not known. Base qualities are not at hand, and no much larger clone is one base apart.

The CDR3 contains 14 residues, cysteine and phenylalanine counted. The only DNA kept is the CDR3, 42 bases in frame from the first base. From a lookup of the germline V gene, CDR1 and CDR2 are MNHEY and SVGAGI. The junction shows trimming of 6 bases on V and 8 bases on J, plus 14 bases between the germline ends. The library relied on the immunoSEQ multiplex PCR assay. For the multiplex PCR, a mixture combining 60 forward primers for TCR Vbeta segments and 13 reverse primers for TCR Jbeta segments was used. The CDR3 region of rearranged TCR beta genes was amplified from genomic DNA with a multiplex PCR assay. The Illumina HiSeq System was used to sequence the amplified TCR beta libraries as 87-base-pair reads. On the study's bioinformatics: A later analysis counted approximately 74 million unique TCR beta chains across the approximately 700 repertoires, and roughly 9.9 million of these chains were shared by at least two donors. Raw reads were error-corrected and collapsed into unique sequences with a nearest-neighbor algorithm that merged closely related sequences to remove PCR and sequencing errors. To assign V, D and J gene segments, CDR3 sequences were aligned to IMGT reference sequences. For a sequence to be retained, a match of at least six nucleotides was required to both a V gene segment and a J gene segment. A rearrangement was called productive if the CDR3 had no stop codons and remained in frame with V and J, and every other rearrangement was called non-productive. CDR3 was defined by IMGT convention, running from the second conserved V-encoded cysteine to the conserved J-encoded phenylalanine. In an earlier analysis of more than 550 of the donors, sequences lacking an unambiguous match to a single V gene segment were excluded. In an earlier analysis of 587 of the donors, a V segment was called functional when productive rearrangements were above 56.7%, and segregating when the standard deviation between donors exceeded 5%. To diagnose cytomegalovirus status from the catalog of TCR beta chain sequences, a statistical classification framework was built. In a later analysis, V and J genes were assigned by comparing TCR nucleotide sequences against IMGT/GENE-DB human TR gene sequences. In a later analysis, CDR3 sequences and most-parsimonious VDJ recombination scenarios were assigned using the TCRdist pipeline. A later analysis defined each TCR beta chain by its CDR3 amino acid sequence plus V-gene family, and excluded reads lacking a unique V-gene family. A later analysis removed 592 highly shared, low-generation-probability nucleotide sequences to deal with suspected cross-contamination and a sequencing artifact. In a later analysis, a clonal expansion index was calculated for each public chain from normalized within-repertoire ranks of inferred template counts. In a later analysis, generation probabilities were computed with a VDJ recombination model fitted to out-of-frame rearrangements, and the resulting probabilities were checked against IGoR. A later analysis scored TCR-TCR, TCR-HLA and TCR-CMV co-occurrence with hypergeometric tests, applying a repertoire-size bias correction to TCR pairs. A later analysis estimated false discovery rates by permuting HLA or CMV assignments 20 times. In a later analysis, co-occurring TCRs were grouped with DBSCAN, and TCRdist sequence similarity was added when clustering was performed within HLA-allele-positive subsets. Repertoires with fewer than 30,000 or more than 120,000 public chains were left out of co-occurrence clustering, as were four to six repertoires with anomalous nucleotide sharing. This is the immuneACCESS table as TCRdb keeps it, with only in-frame sequences that have V and J called. A part of the clones is gone; compared with another copy, unresolved V genes explain less than half, and the rest is unexplained. V and J calls and clone size follow that table, whereas D and trimming were derived from the DNA. The sample table lists approximately 150,000 clones, 65% to 70% of them with a count of one. 4% to 5.5% of the sample is taken by the ten largest.

The chain joins TRBV6-5 to TRBJ1-6; too little of a D gene remains to name it. Sequenced sample: PBMCs. This receptor was identified in a woman between 18 and 30 years old in good health and CMV-seropositive. The DNA sequence is given as TGTGCCAGCAGAGCGGTTGAGGATGATTCACCCCTCCACTTT. Translated, this gives CASRAVEDDSPLHF.